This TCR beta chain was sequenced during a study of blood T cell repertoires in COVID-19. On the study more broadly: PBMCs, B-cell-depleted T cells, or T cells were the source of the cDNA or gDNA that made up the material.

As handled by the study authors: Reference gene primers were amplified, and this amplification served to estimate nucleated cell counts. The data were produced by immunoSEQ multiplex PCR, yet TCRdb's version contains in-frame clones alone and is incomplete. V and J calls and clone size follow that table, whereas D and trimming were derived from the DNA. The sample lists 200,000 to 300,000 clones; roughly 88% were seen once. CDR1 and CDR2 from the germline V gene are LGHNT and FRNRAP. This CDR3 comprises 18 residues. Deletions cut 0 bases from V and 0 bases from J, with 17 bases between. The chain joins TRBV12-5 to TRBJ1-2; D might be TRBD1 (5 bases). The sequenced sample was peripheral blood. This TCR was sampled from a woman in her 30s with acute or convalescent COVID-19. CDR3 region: CASGLVIGYRRANYGYTF. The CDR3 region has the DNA TGTGCTAGTGGTTTGGTAATTGGGTACAGGAGGGCTAACTATGGCTACACCTTC. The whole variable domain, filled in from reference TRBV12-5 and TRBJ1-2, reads DARVTQTPRHKVTEMGQEVTMRCQPILGHNTVFWYRQTMMQGLELLAYFRNRAPLDDSGMPKDRFSAEMPDATLATLKIQPSEPRDSAVYFCASGLVIGYRRANYGYTFGSGTRLTVV.